The T cell receptor (beta chain) under discussion was sequenced for a study of PD-1 blockade in classical Hodgkin lymphoma. Findings of the study overall: Patients who began taking nivolumab under 1 year after ASCT were left out. Newly diagnosed patients reportedly had lower baseline TCR diversity than healthy donors. Complete responders entered with baseline diversity on par with newly diagnosed patients, the results showed.

For this clone: The antigen remains unidentified.

As for time point: cycle 4 day 1 (C4D1), after five to seven weeks of nivolumab. Relapses following autologous stem cell transplantation were seen in all patients, with brentuximab vedotin exposure varying. Complete response, partial response or progressive disease made up the best responses. The CDR3 is 16 residues long. Germline CDR1 and CDR2: SGHAT and FQNNGV. Trimming removed 3 bases from V and 9 bases from J; junction bases left unmatched: 8. The data were produced by immunoSEQ multiplex PCR, yet TCRdb's version contains in-frame clones alone and is incomplete. This table has 96,000 or so clones, under 95% appearing once.

The sequence was collected from a human donor with classical Hodgkin lymphoma. This specimen was peripheral blood mononuclear cells (PBMCs), taken before the fourth cycle of nivolumab. The chain combines TRBV11-2 with TRBJ2-1; 13 nucleotides line up with TRBD2. The CDR3: CASSLDTSGRASEQFF. The CDR3, as DNA: TGTGCCAGCAGCTTGGATACTAGCGGGAGGGCCAGTGAGCAGTTCTTC.